This T cell receptor (beta chain) was found in a study of T cell changes during pregnancy in multiple sclerosis. The CDR3 is 13 residues long. Sequenced by immunoSEQ multiplex PCR; TCRdb stores in-frame clones only, minus some. The table includes some 120,000 clones, around 95% detected once. The chain joins TRBV21-1 to TRBJ2-1; the table calls TRBD1, which could not be checked here. TRBV21-1 is marked as a pseudogene. Source: peripheral blood, taken after pregnancy. The receptor comes from a female donor with multiple sclerosis, enrolled in a pregnancy study. The CDR3 nucleotides are TGTGCCAGCAGCAAGGACAGTTACAATGAGCAGTTCTTC. It yields the protein CASSKDSYNEQFF.